The 3 T cell receptor beta chains below all came from one sample that was sequenced in a study of OX40 agonist ivuxolimab in advanced cancers. Assay used: immunoSEQ multiplex PCR; TCRdb lists only in-frame clones, some missing. The table shows about 43,000 clones, with about 80% occurring only once. This specimen consisted of CD4+ or CD8+ T cells sorted from blood, obtained in a trial of the OX40 agonist ivuxolimab. All receptors come from an adult with an advanced solid tumor such as melanoma, head and neck, liver or kidney cancer.

The genes are TRBV5-1 and TRBJ2-1, with 11 bases that match TRBD2. Trimming removed 4 bases from V and 7 bases from J; junction bases left unmatched: 7. The CDR3 runs to 15 residues. Germline CDR1 and CDR2: SGHRS and YFSETQ. The CDR3 is CASSQTSGVRNEQFF. CDR3 coding DNA: TGCGCCAGCAGCCAGACTAGCGGGGTAAGAAATGAGCAGTTCTTC.

The chain uses TRBV5-1 and TRBJ2-1; 9 bases match TRBD1. Germline V gene sequence: CDR1 SGHRS, CDR2 YFSETQ. The CDR3 totals 14 residues. V was clipped by 6 bases and J by 6 bases; unmatched bases: 7. As DNA, the CDR3 is TGCGCCAGCAACCCGGACAGGGGCGTCAATGAGCAGTTCTTC. It specifies CASNPDRGVNEQFF.

The chain has TRBV5-1 and TRBJ2-7, with 9 bases fitting TRBD1. Germline trimming cut 0 bases from V and 3 bases from J; bases unmatched to any gene: 4. Germline-derived CDR1 and CDR2 are SGHRS and YFSETQ. This CDR3 contains 15 residues. This CDR3 reads CASSLDGTGYYEQYF. The CDR3 DNA sequence: TGCGCCAGCAGCTTGGACGGGACAGGGTACTACGAGCAGTACTTC. The whole variable domain, filled in from reference TRBV5-1 and TRBJ2-7, reads KAGVTQTPRYLIKTRGQQVTLSCSPISGHRSVSWYQQTPGQGLQFLFEYFSETQRNKGNFPGRFSGRQFSNSRSEMNVSTLELGDSALYLCASSLDGTGYYEQYFGPGTRLTVT.